Listed below are T cell receptor beta chains from one sample, sequenced in a study of Ad26.COV2.S vaccination and SARS-CoV-2 variants. TCRdb's table, derived via immunoSEQ multiplex PCR, lists solely in-frame clones and lacks some. The data hold roughly 350,000 clones, with around nine tenths observed a single time. The starting material was peripheral blood, obtained in a trial of Ad26.COV2.S vaccine versus placebo. The receptors derive from a person aged 18-60 years who received the Ad26.COV2.S COVID-19 vaccine or a placebo. The CDR3 runs from the conserved cysteine through the conserved F or W.

J: TRBJ2-2; V: TRBV7-9; CDR3: CASSLAGTTNTGELFF
J: TRBJ2-1; V: TRBV7-9; CDR3: CASRGDTSSDNEQFF
J: TRBJ2-1; V: TRBV6-1; CDR3: CASSERDKSYNEQFF
J: TRBJ1-4; V: TRBV11-2; CDR3: CASSIGTGVEKLFF
J: TRBJ2-4; V: TRBV18; CDR3: CASSPTGGQAKNIQYF
J: TRBJ2-7; V: TRBV4-3; CDR3: CASSPTQGGYEQYF
J: TRBJ1-6; V: TRBV7-2; CDR3: CASSSDTGNSPLHF
J: TRBJ2-5; V: TRBV6-5; CDR3: CASWGFGETQYF
J: TRBJ2-2; V: TRBV5-4; CDR3: CASSPSGTGELFF
J: TRBJ1-2; V: TRBV5-8; CDR3: CASSLADREGYTF
J: TRBJ1-6; V: TRBV9; CDR3: CASSPDSYSYNSPLHF
J: TRBJ1-4; V: TRBV5-6; CDR3: CASSLTGTAYEKLFF
J: TRBJ2-1; V: TRBV19; CDR3: CASSIDWSSYNEQFF
J: TRBJ1-3; V: TRBV9; CDR3: CASSLGFLGDTIYF
J: TRBJ2-5; V: TRBV9; CDR3: CASSVIPTGGGAETQYF